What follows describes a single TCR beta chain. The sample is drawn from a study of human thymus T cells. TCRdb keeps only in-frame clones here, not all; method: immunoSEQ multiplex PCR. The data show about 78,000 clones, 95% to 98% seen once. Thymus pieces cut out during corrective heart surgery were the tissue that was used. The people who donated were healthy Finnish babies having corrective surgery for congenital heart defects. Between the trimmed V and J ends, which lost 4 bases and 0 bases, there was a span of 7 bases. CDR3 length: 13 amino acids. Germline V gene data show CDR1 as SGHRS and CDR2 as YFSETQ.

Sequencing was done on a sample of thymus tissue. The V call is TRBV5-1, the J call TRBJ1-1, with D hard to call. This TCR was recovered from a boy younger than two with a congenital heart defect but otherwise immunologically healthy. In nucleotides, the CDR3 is TGCGCCAGCAGCCCCGAGATGAACACTGAAGCTTTCTTT. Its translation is CASSPEMNTEAFF.